Below are 3 T cell receptor beta chains sequenced from a single sample in a study of T-cell memory formation after mild COVID-19. TCRdb used MiXCR to reprocess the 5' RACE reads, holding one entry per CDR3 protein. This repertoire shows 150,000 or so distinct CDR3 sequences, 11% found once; its top ten account for 3.8%. The sample comprised PBMCs or a T cell subset sorted from them (not recorded which). The receptors shown here come from a man between 18 and 29 years old who had mild COVID-19 (a few samples of this study predate the infection). Cell type and time point are not known.

This clonotype was seen more than once but under ten times. V is TRBV12-3 or TRBV12-4 and J is TRBJ1-5; TRBD1 matches at 8 bases. J lost 0 bases, V lost 3 bases, and 4 bases had no gene match. The CDR3 runs to 16 residues. The CDR3 DNA reads TGTGCCAGCAGTTTCTCAGGACAGGGTAGCAATCAGCCCCAGCATTTT. This codes for CASSFSGQGSNQPQHF.

V and J are TRBV20-1 and TRBJ1-2; 9 bases are a match to TRBD1. Germline trimming cut 6 bases from V and 9 bases from J; bases unmatched to any gene: 5. Germline-derived CDR1 and CDR2 are DFQATT and SNEGSKA (reference sequence). CDR3 length equals 11 residues. The CDR3 region is CSAWTGESYTF. The CDR3 DNA reads as TGCAGTGCATGGACAGGGGAAAGCTACACCTTC.

This clonotype was detected ten times or more. The chain uses TRBV20-1 and TRBJ2-3, with D maybe TRBD1 (6 bases). The germline gives CDR1 DFQATT, CDR2 SNEGSKA (reference sequence). This CDR3 has 15 amino acids. Between the trimmed V and J ends, which lost 2 bases and 2 bases, there was a span of 14 bases. The chain's CDR3 is CSARRGTPHTDTQYF. The CDR3, as DNA: TGCAGTGCTAGAAGGGGGACACCCCACACAGATACGCAGTATTTT.